The sequence of this TCR beta chain was determined in a study of T cells in Graves' hyperthyroidism and ophthalmopathy. Individuals with ophthalmopathy presented a Clinical Activity Score of at least 3, a NOSPECS grade of at least 4 and a duration under 3 months. The PBMCs were sourced from fresh peripheral blood (more than 9 ml). V was shortened by 0 bases and J by 9 bases, with 15 bases between the two germline ends. This CDR3 is 15 amino acids long. From germline, CDR1 is KGHSH and CDR2 LQKENI. Study-wide results and caveats: Model-based prediction identified ophthalmopathy a median 6.5 months prior to its onset.

From RNA transcripts, TCR beta CDR3 regions were amplified. When the TCR CDR3 underwent first-round RT-PCR, the HTBI primer set was used. One entry per CDR3 protein results from TCRdb running MiXCR on the multiplex PCR reads. This table holds under 350,000 distinct CDR3 sequences, over 15% found once. Many counts were recorded for this clonotype. Its specificity is not known. This clonotype was obtained from a woman in her sixties or seventies with Graves' ophthalmopathy. V and J are TRBV18 and TRBJ2-1, with a weak D call TRBD2 (5 bases). Sequences were obtained from blood. The CDR3 region has the DNA TGTGCCAGCTCACCACCTTCTTCGGGATTTGGTGAGCAGTTCTTC. Amino acids: CASSPPSSGFGEQFF.